The 19 T cell receptor beta chains given below trace back to one sample, sequenced in a study of cytomegalovirus exposure and HLA in healthy donors. Data came from immunoSEQ multiplex PCR; TCRdb stores just in-frame clones and leaves some out. The table includes about 130,000 clones, 80% to 90% detected once. Sample: PBMCs. The source is a woman between 18 and 29 years old in good health and CMV-seronegative.

The genes are TRBV19 and TRBJ2-1, with 12 positions matching TRBD2. CDR3 length equals 15 residues. Trimming removed 4 bases from V and 5 bases from J; junction bases left unmatched: 3. Per germline, CDR1 LNHDA and CDR2 SQIVND (reference sequence). The CDR3 bases are TGTGCCAGTAGTACAAGACTAGCGGGAGACAATGAGCAGTTCTTC. Protein product: CASSTRLAGDNEQFF.

To note about this clone: The identical CDR3 is also encoded by other nucleotide sequences in the sample. The V call is TRBV11-3, the J call TRBJ1-1; D possibly corresponds to TRBD1 (5 bases). This CDR3 contains 13 residues. V shed 11 bases and J shed 1 base, with 14 bases lying between them. Germline V gene sequence: CDR1 SGHNT, CDR2 YENEEA. The CDR3 sequence is CASSRGGNTEAFF. In DNA, the CDR3 is TGTGCCTCCTCCCGGGGGGGGAACACTGAAGCTTTCTTT.

The chain joins TRBV28 to TRBJ2-3; 10 nucleotides match TRBD1. CDR3 size: 15 residues. Germline values: CDR1 MDHEN, CDR2 SYDVKM. Unmatched junction bases numbered 5, after V lost 6 bases and J lost 2 bases. The CDR3 loop reads CASSDGTGATDTQYF. As DNA, the CDR3 is TGTGCCAGCAGCGACGGGACAGGGGCCACAGATACGCAGTATTTT.

This clone was seen only once. V and J are TRBV27 and TRBJ1-1; D perhaps matches TRBD1 (6 bases). Germline values: CDR1 MNHEY, CDR2 SMNVEV (reference sequence). With 4 bases removed from V and 1 base from J, the gap between germline ends came to 7 bases. The CDR3 is 13 residues long. CDR3 sequence: CASSSTGNTEAFF. The CDR3, as DNA: TGTGCCAGCAGTTCGACAGGGAACACTGAAGCTTTCTTT.

V usage is TRBV4-2 and J usage is TRBJ2-1; 13 nucleotides align to TRBD2. Germline assignment: CDR1 LGHNA and CDR2 YNFKEQ. This CDR3 spans 19 amino acids. With 3 bases clipped from V and 8 bases from J, the junction kept 16 bases outside the gene matches. CDR3 loop: CASSQALGTSGKKGHEQFF. CDR3 bases: TGTGCCAGCAGCCAGGCCCTTGGGACTAGCGGGAAGAAGGGTCATGAGCAGTTCTTC.

This sequence joins TRBV29-1 and TRBJ2-1; 9 nucleotides agree with TRBD1. This CDR3 region has 13 residues. J gave up 4 bases and V 7 bases, and 5 bases lay outside the gene matches. CDR1 and CDR2 (germline): SQVTM, ANQGSEA. The DNA of the CDR3 is TGCAGCGCCCTGACAGGGGGGTACAATGAGCAGTTCTTC. Residues: CSALTGGYNEQFF.

This clone showed up just a few times. This rearrangement joins TRBV6-1 to TRBJ1-5; 7 nucleotides match TRBD1. Trimming removed 2 bases from V and 4 bases from J; junction bases left unmatched: 11. Germline assignment: CDR1 MNHNS and CDR2 SASEGT. The CDR3 covers 17 residues. The chain's CDR3 is CASSENPSGTVNQPQHF. The CDR3 DNA sequence: TGTGCCAGCAGTGAAAACCCCTCCGGGACAGTTAATCAGCCCCAGCATTTT.

This sequence joins TRBV6-5 and TRBJ1-1; D perhaps matches TRBD1 (6 bases). Trimming took 2 bases from V and 5 from J, leaving 15 bases between them. There are 15 residues in the CDR3. Germline values: CDR1 MNHEY, CDR2 SVGAGI. The CDR3 nucleotides are TGTGCCAGCAGTTACCGGGACACTCCCGGGACTGAAGCTTTCTTT. It translates to CASSYRDTPGTEAFF.

This rearrangement joins TRBV4-3 to TRBJ2-1; a weak D match, TRBD1 (6 bases). V was cut by 4 bases and J by 7 bases, with 14 bases left in between. The CDR3 totals 14 residues. CDR1 and CDR2 (germline): LGHNA, YSLEER. The CDR3 nucleotides read TGCGCCAGCAGCCTAGAATACAGGGAGAATGAGCAGTTCTTC. Amino acid sequence: CASSLEYRENEQFF.

This chain connects TRBV6-6 to TRBJ1-2, with a tentative D call TRBD1 (6 bases). Germline CDR1 MNHNY, CDR2 SVGAGI (reference sequence). Trimming removed 11 bases from V and 8 bases from J, with 21 bases in between. There are 13 residues in the CDR3. The CDR3 nucleotides read TGTGCCTCCTCTCAGGGGATCTTCGAGGGCTACACCTTC. This sequence encodes CASSQGIFEGYTF.

The rearrangement joins TRBV7-8 to TRBJ2-1, with 10 bases identical to TRBD2. Germline V CDR1 and CDR2: SGHVS, FQNEAQ. This CDR3 is built from 15 residues. V was clipped by 5 bases and J by 7 bases; unmatched bases: 8. The CDR3: CASSPKREGPNEQFF. DNA of the CDR3: TGTGCCAGCAGCCCTAAGCGGGAGGGCCCGAATGAGCAGTTCTTC.

This clone appeared once. The chain combines TRBV5-1 with TRBJ2-3, with 7 bases that match TRBD2. V trimming: 1 base; J trimming: 1 base; junction bases outside the gene matches: 0. CDR1 SGHRS and CDR2 YFSETQ come from the germline V gene. The CDR3 has 14 amino acids. The chain's CDR3 is CASSLRGGTDTQYF. Written as DNA, the CDR3 is TGCGCCAGCAGCTTGCGGGGGGGCACAGATACGCAGTATTTT.

The V gene is TRBV6-5, the J gene TRBJ1-5; 8 bases are a match to TRBD1. The ends lost 6 bases at V and 7 bases at J; junction bases unmatched: 8. This CDR3 is 14 amino acids long. Germline V gene data show CDR1 as MNHEY and CDR2 as SVGAGI. The CDR3 bases are TGTGCCAGCAGAGCGACAGGGGCCCCACAGCCCCAGCATTTT. Protein: CASRATGAPQPQHF.

This clone was found once. The chain is built from TRBV29-1 and TRBJ1-1; D gene unclear. Trimming left V 6 bases short and J 3 bases short, with 11 bases between. The CDR3 has 12 residues. The V gene's germline CDR1 is SQVTM and CDR2 ANQGSEA. The CDR3: CSVEGRDTEAFF. The CDR3 nucleotides are TGCAGCGTAGAGGGTAGGGACACTGAAGCTTTCTTT.

The chain has TRBV25-1 and TRBJ2-7; unclear D gene. This CDR3 contains 12 residues. Trimming removed 9 bases from V and 6 bases from J, with 15 bases in between. Germline values: CDR1 MGHDK, CDR2 SYGVNS. The CDR3 spells CAREILVSEQYF. CDR3 nucleotide sequence: TGTGCCAGGGAGATTCTAGTGTCCGAGCAGTACTTC.

The chain joins TRBV6-1 to TRBJ2-5, with D unclear. The CDR3 sequence is 16 residues long. Trimming took off 0 bases at V and 0 bases at J, with 11 bases between the two ends. The germline gives CDR1 MNHNS, CDR2 SASEGT. DNA of the CDR3: TGTGCCAGCAGTGAAGCGCCAGGCGCTTACCAAGAGACCCAGTACTTC. This sequence encodes CASSEAPGAYQETQYF.

Here the CDR3 DNA reads TGTGCCTGGAGTCAGGGCCCGAATCGCTCACCCCTCCACTTT. Translation: CAWSQGPNRSPLHF. The rearrangement uses TRBV30 and TRBJ1-6; tentative D call: TRBD1 (5 bases). Trimming left V 2 bases short and J 10 bases short, with 15 bases between. The CDR3 sequence is 14 residues long. The V gene's germline CDR1 is GTSNPN and CDR2 SVGIG (reference sequence).

V is TRBV18 and J is TRBJ2-7; possible D gene TRBD2, 5 bases. In germline, CDR1 is KGHSH, CDR2 LQKENI. CDR3 size: 16 residues. V was clipped by 3 bases and J by 4 bases, with 19 bases between them. The CDR3 sequence: CASSPPTSGALYEQYF. The CDR3 DNA follows: TGTGCCAGCTCACCTCCAACGAGCGGAGCCTTATACGAGCAGTACTTC.

The chain carries TRBV7-8 and TRBJ2-5, with 11 bases aligning to TRBD1. The CDR3 length is 17 residues. CDR1 and CDR2 (germline): SGHVS, FQNEAQ. The V segment lost 2 bases and the J segment 3 bases; nucleotides outside the gene matches: 8. The CDR3 bases are TGTGCCAGCAGCTTAAGGACAGGGGGCGCCGGTGAAGAGACCCAGTACTTC. This translates into CASSLRTGGAGEETQYF. Filled out from reference TRBV7-8 and TRBJ2-5, the complete variable domain reads GAGVSQSPRYKVAKRGQDVALRCDPISGHVSLFWYQQALGQGPEFLTYFQNEAQLDKSGLPSDRFFAERPEGSVSTLKIQRTQQEDSAVYLCASSLRTGGAGEETQYFGPGTRLLVL.